This T cell receptor beta chain was sequenced in a study of T cell responses to AZD1222 COVID-19 vaccine. Findings of the study overall: There were vaccine-associated CD4 TCRs across spike, dominant at 160-218 and 743-854.

Produced via immunoSEQ multiplex PCR; TCRdb's table is partial and in-frame only. This table holds 100,000 to 120,000 clones, 70% to 90% found once. This CDR3 is 16 amino acids long. The V gene end was trimmed by 3 bases and the J gene end by 12 bases; junction bases not matched to a gene: 13. CDR1 is LGHNA and CDR2 is YNFKEQ in the germline V gene. Notes on this clone: Its antigen is unknown.

The sequenced sample was peripheral blood, obtained on day 0 of AZD1222 vaccination. The clonotype originates from an adult in good health. The chain uses TRBV4-2 and TRBJ2-1; 11 nucleotides align to TRBD2. The CDR3 nucleotides read TGTGCCAGCAGCCAGCTCACTAGCGGGGGAGGCTCGGCGCAGTTCTTC. Its translation is CASSQLTSGGGSAQFF.